The rows below give T cell receptor beta chains drawn from one sample of a study of blood T cell repertoires in COVID-19. TCRdb keeps only in-frame clones here, not all; method: immunoSEQ multiplex PCR. Here the sample spans under 200,000 clones, over 80% being singletons. Sequenced: peripheral blood. These TCRs come from a woman older than 75 with active or convalescent COVID-19. Each CDR3 is given with its conserved first and last residue. A D gene is named only where the DNA matches it firmly. Where a row states a size, it is once, few, many or the class of an expanded clone; other rows omit it.

v_gene	d_gene	abundance	j_gene	CDR3nt	CDR3aa
TRBV6-1	TRBD1	.	TRBJ2-2	TGTGCCAGCAGTGCAATTAGGACAGGGTCTACCGGGGAGCTGTTTTTT	CASSAIRTGSTGELFF
TRBV6-5	TRBD2	.	TRBJ2-3	TGTGCCAGCAGTTACGGGACTACACGTCTGGATACGCAGTATTTT	CASSYGTTRLDTQYF
TRBV7-9	.	once	TRBJ1-5	TGTGCCAGCAGCGAACTGGGGGACTCTGGGCCCCAGCATTTT	CASSELGDSGPQHF
TRBV9	TRBD1	few	TRBJ1-4	TGTGCCAGCAGCTCCACAGGGGTGCCTAATGAAAAACTGTTTTTT	CASSSTGVPNEKLFF
TRBV9	.	.	TRBJ1-6	TGTGCCAGCAGCGCTGCGGGGCGGGATTCACCCCTCCACTTT	CASSAAGRDSPLHF
TRBV10-1	.	once	TRBJ1-4	TGCGCCAGCAGTGACGGGAGTGCTAATGAAAAACTGTTTTTT	CASSDGSANEKLFF
TRBV11-3	TRBD1	few	TRBJ2-3	TGTGCCAGCAGCCCAGACAGGGATGTGCAGTATTTT	CASSPDRDVQYF
TRBV5-4	TRBD2	.	TRBJ2-1	TGTGCCAGCAGCCGTGGGACTAGCGGGGGGGCCGCTGAGCAGTTCTTC	CASSRGTSGGAAEQFF
TRBV6-2/TRBV6-3	.	.	TRBJ2-2	TGTGCCAGCAGTTACCTTACAGGAGCCACCGGGGAGCTGTTTTTT	CASSYLTGATGELFF
TRBV30	TRBD1	.	TRBJ1-2	TGTGCCTGGATCAAAACCCGGACAGGCGGCGGCTACACCTTC	CAWIKTRTGGGYTF
TRBV7-6	TRBD2	.	TRBJ2-1	TGTGCCAGCAGCTACCCCGGTAGCGGGGGGGAGGGCTCCTACAATGAGCAGTTCTTC	CASSYPGSGGEGSYNEQFF
TRBV5-1	.	.	TRBJ1-3	TGCGCCAGCAGCCCCGGAGTAGGGGGAACCTCTGGAAACACCATATATTTT	CASSPGVGGTSGNTIYF
TRBV5-1	TRBD1	.	TRBJ1-1	TGCGCCAGCAGCCTGACAGGGGCCACTGAAGCTTTCTTT	CASSLTGATEAFF
TRBV12-3/TRBV12-4	.	.	TRBJ1-2	TGTGCCAGCATGCCGACCGGGGGCTATGGCTACACCTTC	CASMPTGGYGYTF
TRBV6-6	.	.	TRBJ1-2	TGTGCCAGCAGACTTGGACAGAACTATGGCTACACCTTC	CASRLGQNYGYTF
TRBV5-1	.	.	TRBJ1-2	TGCGCCAGCAGCCTACAGGGTAACTATGGCTACACCTTC	CASSLQGNYGYTF
TRBV18	.	.	TRBJ2-5	TGTGCCAGCTCACCAAAAGATCGGTCAGGGGTAAGAGAGACCCAGTACTTC	CASSPKDRSGVRETQYF
TRBV10-2	.	.	TRBJ1-2	TGCGCCAGCAGAGGACAGTCTTATGGCTACACCTTC	CASRGQSYGYTF
TRBV27	.	.	TRBJ1-6	TGTGCCAGCAGTAGTAGGACAGTCGATAATTCACCCCTCCACTTT	CASSSRTVDNSPLHF
TRBV14	TRBD1	.	TRBJ1-4	TGTGCCAGCAGCCCGACAGGGTATAATGAAAAACTGTTTTTT	CASSPTGYNEKLFF
TRBV24-1	TRBD1	.	TRBJ2-5	TGTGCCACCAGTGATTCACAGGGGGCGGAGACCCAGTACTTC	CATSDSQGAETQYF
TRBV6-2/TRBV6-3	.	.	TRBJ2-3	TGTGCCAGCAGTTACTCGGCGGGGCGTATAACTAGCACAGATACGCAGTATTTT	CASSYSAGRITSTDTQYF
TRBV10-3	TRBD1	.	TRBJ2-3	TGTGCCATCAGTGCGGACAGGGCTGGTGATACGCAGTATTTT	CAISADRAGDTQYF
TRBV29-1	TRBD1	few	TRBJ2-3	TGCAGCGTTGTAGGTACAGGGGGCACAGATACGCAGTATTTT	CSVVGTGGTDTQYF
TRBV2	.	.	TRBJ1-1	TGTGCCAGCAGTCTAGACACTGAAGCTTTCTTT	CASSLDTEAFF
TRBV9	TRBD2	.	TRBJ2-2	TGTGCCAGCAGCACCCCCCACGGGAGCGGGGGGGCGGGCACCGGGGAGCTGTTTTTT	CASSTPHGSGGAGTGELFF
TRBV5-1	TRBD1	.	TRBJ1-2	TGCGCCAGCAGAACTGACAGGGGTTTGGGCTATGGCTACACCTTC	CASRTDRGLGYGYTF
TRBV10-3	.	.	TRBJ2-7	TGTGCCATCAGCGGACAGAGCTACGAGCAGTACTTC	CAISGQSYEQYF
TRBV6-6	TRBD1	.	TRBJ1-3	TGTGCCAGCAGCAGGAAGGGGGCGACCGCTGGAAACACCATATATTTT	CASSRKGATAGNTIYF
TRBV5-1	TRBD1	.	TRBJ1-2	TGCACCAGCAGCTTGGCAGGGGGTTTAGCTAACTATGGCTACACCTTC	CTSSLAGGLANYGYTF
TRBV30	TRBD2	.	TRBJ2-5	TGTGCCTGGGTGGGTCTAGCGGGGAACCGTAACCAGTACTTC	CAWVGLAGNRNQYF
TRBV7-2	TRBD1	.	TRBJ1-2	TGTGCCAGCAGCCTTGGACAGGGTGCTAGCTATGGCTACACCTTC	CASSLGQGASYGYTF
TRBV4-1	TRBD1	.	TRBJ2-5	TGCGCCAGCAGCCAACTTCCGGGACAGCGAGAGACCCAGTACTTC	CASSQLPGQRETQYF
TRBV6-4	TRBD1	once	TRBJ1-2	TGTGCCAGCAGTGATCGAACCGGACAGGGTAACTATGGCTACACCTTC	CASSDRTGQGNYGYTF
TRBV5-6	TRBD2	.	TRBJ2-5	TGTGCCAGCAGACTAGCGGGGTACCAAGAGACCCAGTACTTC	CASRLAGYQETQYF
TRBV4-1	TRBD1	.	TRBJ1-5	TGCGCCAGCAGCCGAACAGGGGCCGGTAGCAATCAGCCCCAGCATTTT	CASSRTGAGSNQPQHF
TRBV19	TRBD1	.	TRBJ1-2	TGTGCCAGTAGTAAGGTCCGGACAGGGGAATATGGCTACACCTTC	CASSKVRTGEYGYTF
TRBV29-1	TRBD1	.	TRBJ1-2	TGCAGCGTTGAAGTCCCAGGGGGCTCGAATGGCTACACCTTC	CSVEVPGGSNGYTF
TRBV5-4	TRBD1	.	TRBJ2-2	TGTGCCAGCAGCTTACAGGGGCTCCTCACCGGGGAGCTGTTTTTT	CASSLQGLLTGELFF
TRBV10-3	.	.	TRBJ1-1	TGTGCCATCAGTGGTGACAGGAGGAACACTGAAGCTTTCTTT	CAISGDRRNTEAFF
TRBV2	.	.	TRBJ1-2	TGTGCCAGCATGGAACGGGAAGGCTACACCTTC	CASMEREGYTF
TRBV7-2	TRBD2	few	TRBJ2-1	TGTGCCAGCAGCTTAGAACTAGCGGGGGGGAATAATGAGCAGTTCTTC	CASSLELAGGNNEQFF
TRBV4-1	.	.	TRBJ1-1	TGCGCCAGCAGCCCATCTACAGGGATAGGCACTGAAGCTTTCTTT	CASSPSTGIGTEAFF
TRBV30	TRBD1	.	TRBJ2-7	TGTGCATCTCCGGGACAGGGGATTGAAGAGCAGTACTTC	CASPGQGIEEQYF
TRBV6-2/TRBV6-3	.	.	TRBJ2-7	TGTGCCAGCAGCCTCAGTGCCTACGAGCAGTACTTC	CASSLSAYEQYF
TRBV29-1	.	once	TRBJ1-1	TGCAGCGTTGCGGGACAAATGAACACTGAAGCTTTCTTT	CSVAGQMNTEAFF
TRBV23-1	.	.	TRBJ2-7	TGCGCCAGCAGTCAATCGTGCGTGAGCGAGCAGTACTTC	CASSQSCVSEQYF
TRBV19	TRBD1	.	TRBJ1-2	TGTGCCAGTAGCACGAACAGTGCACAGGGGGCGGGCTACACCTTC	CASSTNSAQGAGYTF
TRBV11-2	.	.	TRBJ2-5	TGTGCCAGCAGCTTAGGAGACAGTTGGTACCAAGAGACCCAGTACTTC	CASSLGDSWYQETQYF
TRBV10-1	.	.	TRBJ2-1	TGCGCCAGCAGTGAGTCGAAGGGGATCGGGCAGTTCTTC	CASSESKGIGQFF
TRBV4-1	.	.	TRBJ1-4	TGCGCCAGCAGCGGTACGGTCACCCTCGAAAAACTGTTTTTT	CASSGTVTLEKLFF
TRBV19	.	.	TRBJ1-5	TGTGCCAGTAGTGCAAAACCCCCGGGGAATCAGCCCCAGCATTTT	CASSAKPPGNQPQHF
TRBV5-5	TRBD2	.	TRBJ2-3	TGTGCCAGCAGCTTCCTCGGGGGGTACACAGATACGCAGTATTTT	CASSFLGGYTDTQYF
TRBV4-1	.	.	TRBJ2-3	TGCGCCAGCAGCCAAGTCCCCGGGGGTACGCAGTATTTT	CASSQVPGGTQYF
TRBV7-8	.	.	TRBJ1-2	TGTGCCAGCAGCTTTCTCCAGGGTGGCTACACCTTC	CASSFLQGGYTF
TRBV5-1	.	.	TRBJ1-6	TGCGCCAGCAGAGGGGGTGAGGGGGTTAATTCACCCCTCCACTTT	CASRGGEGVNSPLHF
TRBV6-5	.	.	TRBJ1-2	TGTGCCAGCAGGCCATACAGGGAAGGGAACTATGGCTACACCTTC	CASRPYREGNYGYTF
TRBV19	TRBD1	.	TRBJ2-1	TGTGCCAGTAACGACAGGGGTCGGAATGAGCAGTTCTTC	CASNDRGRNEQFF
TRBV7-2	.	.	TRBJ2-1	TGTGCCAGCAGCTCCCCGATGACTTTGGAGCAGTTCTTC	CASSSPMTLEQFF